This paragraph reports one T cell receptor (beta chain). The germline CDR1 and CDR2 sequences are SGHAT and FQNNGV. J was trimmed by 7 bases and V by 5 bases; bases with no gene match: 12. CDR3 length: 15 residues. The sample is drawn from a study of blood T cell repertoires in COVID-19. Study background: Samples representing acute and convalescent COVID-19 were sourced from the United States, Italy and Spain. The cDNA or gDNA used as material had been derived from T cells, B-cell-depleted T cells, or PBMCs.

Original methodology: Using reference gene primer amplification, nucleated cell counts were estimated. Here immunoSEQ multiplex PCR was the method, and the copy in TCRdb shows in-frame clones only, minus some. V and J calls and clone size are copied from that table; D and trimming were computed from the DNA. The data contain 250,000 to 350,000 clones, 88% of them singletons. The TCR was taken from a woman between 25 and 40 years old who had recovered from COVID-19. The sample was peripheral blood. The chain carries TRBV11-2 and TRBJ1-1; 8 bases are a match to TRBD1. Here the CDR3 reads CASSLLDRDMFEAFF. CDR3 nucleotides: TGTGCCAGCAGCCTTTTGGACAGGGATATGTTTGAAGCTTTCTTT.